The text below deals with one TCR beta chain. The data were obtained in a study of blood T cell repertoires in COVID-19. The CDR3 loop spans 14 amino acids. V was trimmed by 1 base and J by 3 bases, leaving 11 bases between them. The germline CDR1 and CDR2 sequences are SGHKS and YYEKEE (reference sequence). The repertoire was sequenced with immunoSEQ multiplex PCR; TCRdb's copy has only in-frame clones and lacks some. Altogether approximately 160,000 clones are present, approximately 88% being singletons, with the ten largest covering under 3%. Sample: peripheral blood. This clonotype originated in a woman aged 55-70 years with acute or convalescent COVID-19. The chain joins TRBV5-5 to TRBJ2-7, with a tentative D call TRBD1 (5 bases). The CDR3 sequence: CASSLQWGSYEQYF. The CDR3 coding sequence is TGTGCCAGCAGCTTGCAATGGGGCAGCTACGAGCAGTACTTC.